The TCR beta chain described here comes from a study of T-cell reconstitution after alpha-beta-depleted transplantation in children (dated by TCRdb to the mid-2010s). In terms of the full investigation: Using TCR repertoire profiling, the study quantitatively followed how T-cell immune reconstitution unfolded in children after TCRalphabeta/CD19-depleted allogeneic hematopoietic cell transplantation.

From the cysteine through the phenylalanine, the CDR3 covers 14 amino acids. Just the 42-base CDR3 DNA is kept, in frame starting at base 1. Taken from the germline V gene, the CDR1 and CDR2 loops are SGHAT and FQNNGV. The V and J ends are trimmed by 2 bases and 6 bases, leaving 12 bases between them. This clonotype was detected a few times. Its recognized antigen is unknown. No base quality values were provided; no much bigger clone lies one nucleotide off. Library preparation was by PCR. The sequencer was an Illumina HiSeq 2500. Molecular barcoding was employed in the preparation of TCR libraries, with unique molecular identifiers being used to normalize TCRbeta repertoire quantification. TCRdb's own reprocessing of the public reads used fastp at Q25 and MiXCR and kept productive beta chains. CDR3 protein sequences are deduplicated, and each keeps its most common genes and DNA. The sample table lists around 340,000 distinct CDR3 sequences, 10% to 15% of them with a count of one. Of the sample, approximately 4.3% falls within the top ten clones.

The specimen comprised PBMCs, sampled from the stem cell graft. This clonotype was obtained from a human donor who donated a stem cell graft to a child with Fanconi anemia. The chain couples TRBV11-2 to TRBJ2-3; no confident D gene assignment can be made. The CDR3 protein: CASSLRNLEDTQYF. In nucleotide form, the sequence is TGTGCCAGCAGCTTAAGGAACCTAGAGGATACGCAGTATTTT.